The 32 T cell receptor beta chains given below trace back to one sample, sequenced in a study of neurological immune-mediated disorders. TCRdb used MiXCR to reprocess the 5' RACE reads, holding one entry per CDR3 protein. This sample has under 80,000 distinct CDR3 sequences, with roughly 15% found just once. The sequenced material came from PBMCs. The receptors were gathered from a woman in her forties or fifties in good health.

This clonotype showed up many times. V usage is TRBV6-5 and J usage is TRBJ1-1; unclear D gene. This CDR3 has 13 amino acids. Trimming stripped 6 bases from V and 1 base from J, with 9 bases between. Per the germline V gene, CDR1 is MNHEY and CDR2 is SVGAGI. The CDR3 DNA sequence: TGTGCCAGCAGCAAAACACAGAACACTGAAGCTTTCTTT. Translation gives CASSKTQNTEAFF.

This chain joins TRBV7-8 and TRBJ2-1; D is unclear. Per germline, CDR1 SGHVS and CDR2 FQNEAQ. This CDR3 is 14 amino acids long. The V end lost 8 bases, the J end lost 4 bases, and 15 bases lay between the germline ends. Here the CDR3 DNA reads TGTGCCAGCGCCCTAACTCCAGTATACAATGAGCAGTTCTTC. The encoded protein is CASALTPVYNEQFF.

The J gene is TRBJ1-2, the V gene TRBV5-1, with a tentative D call TRBD1 (6 bases). The CDR3 is made up of 15 amino acids. The germline V gene has CDR1 SGHRS and CDR2 YFSETQ. V lost 1 base and J lost 4, with 14 bases in between. The CDR3 DNA sequence: TGCGCCAGCAGCTTGCAGCAGGCAGGGGCCTATGGCTACACCTTC. Encoded protein: CASSLQQAGAYGYTF. The variable domain in full, completed from reference TRBV5-1 and TRBJ1-2, reads KAGVTQTPRYLIKTRGQQVTLSCSPISGHRSVSWYQQTPGQGLQFLFEYFSETQRNKGNFPGRFSGRQFSNSRSEMNVSTLELGDSALYLCASSLQQAGAYGYTFGSGTRLTVV.

This clonotype was counted many times. The V call is TRBV5-1, the J call TRBJ2-1; D might be TRBD1 (5 bases). Trimming took off 2 bases at V and 5 bases at J, with 17 bases between the two ends. Looked up from germline, CDR1 is SGHRS and CDR2 is YFSETQ. This CDR3 is 16 amino acids long. The CDR3 region is CASSLFPGQRDNEQFF. CDR3 DNA sequence: TGCGCCAGCAGCTTATTTCCAGGGCAGAGAGACAATGAGCAGTTCTTC. Full variable domain (rest looked up from reference TRBV5-1 and TRBJ2-1): KAGVTQTPRYLIKTRGQQVTLSCSPISGHRSVSWYQQTPGQGLQFLFEYFSETQRNKGNFPGRFSGRQFSNSRSEMNVSTLELGDSALYLCASSLFPGQRDNEQFFGPGTRLTVL.

This clonotype was seen at least ten times. The chain joins TRBV5-8 to TRBJ2-2, with D perhaps given as TRBD1 or TRBD2 (7 bases each). CDR3 size: 16 residues. Trimming shortened V by 3 bases and J by 4 bases, and 16 bases separated the two germline ends. Per the germline V gene, CDR1 is SGHTS and CDR2 is YDEGEE. This CDR3 reads CASSSYRGGSTGELFF. CDR3 bases: TGTGCCAGCAGCTCCTACAGGGGCGGGAGCACCGGGGAGCTGTTTTTT.

The table lists this clonotype with many counts. This chain joins TRBV5-5 and TRBJ2-1; 9 nucleotides match TRBD2. This CDR3 contains 16 residues. Germline V lookup: CDR1 SGHKS, CDR2 YYEKEE (reference sequence). V shed 4 bases and J 6 bases; nucleotides not matched to a gene: 11. Here the CDR3 reads CASSRGGGSPINEQFF. The CDR3 coding sequence is TGTGCCAGCAGCCGCGGGGGGGGGTCCCCCATCAATGAGCAGTTCTTC.

At least ten counts were recorded for this clonotype. V gene TRBV7-8 combines with J gene TRBJ2-7; TRBD2 matches at 8 bases. Germline V gene lookup returns CDR1 SGHVS and CDR2 FQNEAQ. Unmatched junction bases numbered 9, after V lost 5 bases and J lost 3 bases. CDR3 length equals 15 residues. CDR3 DNA sequence: TGTGCCAGCAGCCCCACCTACAGCGGGGGCTACGAGCAGTACTTC. This sequence encodes CASSPTYSGGYEQYF. The full variable domain, its missing parts supplied by reference TRBV7-8 and TRBJ2-7, is GAGVSQSPRYKVAKRGQDVALRCDPISGHVSLFWYQQALGQGPEFLTYFQNEAQLDKSGLPSDRFFAERPEGSVSTLKIQRTQQEDSAVYLCASSPTYSGGYEQYFGPGTRLTVT.

The gene calls are TRBV7-3 and TRBJ2-5; 9 positions agree with TRBD1. J lost 1 base, V lost 1 base, and 1 base had no gene match. Germline V CDR1 and CDR2: SGHTA, FQGTGA. CDR3 size: 15 residues. This CDR3 is CASSLNRGPQETQYF. As DNA, the CDR3 is TGTGCCAGCAGCTTAAACAGGGGGCCCCAAGAGACCCAGTACTTC.

At least ten counts were recorded for this clonotype. The genes are TRBV7-2 and TRBJ2-7; TRBD2 matches 9 bases. V shed 0 bases, J shed 4 bases, and the junction held 4 bases outside the gene matches. From germline, CDR1 is SGHTA and CDR2 FQGNSA. The CDR3 length is 15 residues. In DNA form, the CDR3 reads TGTGCCAGCAGCTTAGCTCCAGCGGGGGGATACGAGCAGTACTTC. The encoded protein is CASSLAPAGGYEQYF.

This clonotype has ten or more counts. This sequence joins TRBV5-1 and TRBJ1-5, with D tentatively TRBD1 (5 bases). V gave up 4 bases and J gave up 0 bases, with 14 bases separating them. There are 16 residues in the CDR3. Germline V gene lookup returns CDR1 SGHRS and CDR2 YFSETQ. Here the CDR3 reads CASSPDGDLSNQPQHF. The CDR3 DNA reads as TGCGCCAGCAGCCCCGATGGGGACCTTAGCAATCAGCCCCAGCATTTT.

Many counts were recorded for this clonotype. V and J are TRBV6-5 and TRBJ2-7; possibly TRBD2 for D (5 bases). Germline CDR1 MNHEY, CDR2 SVGAGI. V shed 0 bases and J shed 3 bases, with 12 bases lying between them. The CDR3 consists of 15 residues. CDR3: CASSYSIGGYYEQYF. CDR3 sequence (DNA): TGTGCCAGCAGTTACTCGATAGGCGGGTACTACGAGCAGTACTTC.

V usage is TRBV9 and J usage is TRBJ1-2, with D uncertain. Deletions cut 0 bases from V and 1 base from J, with 7 bases between. Germline lookup yields CDR1 SGDLS and CDR2 YYNGEE. The CDR3 has 14 amino acids. CDR3 DNA sequence: TGTGCCAGCAGCGTAGTTGGGAGTAACTATGGCTACACCTTC. This gives the protein CASSVVGSNYGYTF.

This clonotype was observed many times. CDR3 nucleotides: TGCGCCAGCAGCTTGGCCACCCTTTCATGGGGGGGCCAAGAGACCCAGTACTTC. This sequence encodes CASSLATLSWGGQETQYF. This chain uses TRBV5-1 with TRBJ2-5; 7 nucleotides line up with TRBD2. CDR1 is SGHRS, CDR2 YFSETQ, per germline. V shed 0 bases and J 1 base; nucleotides not matched to a gene: 12. This CDR3 has 18 residues.

There are many counts of this clonotype. J is TRBJ2-3 and V is TRBV7-3; the match to TRBD1 covers 7 bases. The CDR3 runs 13 residues. In germline, CDR1 is SGHTA, CDR2 FQGTGA. V shed 5 bases, J shed 4 bases, and the junction held 3 bases outside the gene matches. Here the CDR3 reads CASSLDRADTQYF. CDR3 coding DNA: TGTGCCAGCAGCCTAGACAGGGCAGATACGCAGTATTTT.

With regard to this clonotype: A read error may be the cause here, since a much bigger clone is one base away. V usage is TRBV20-1 and J usage is TRBJ1-2, with 10 bases identical to TRBD1. The V gene's germline CDR1 is DFQATT and CDR2 SNEGSKA (reference sequence). The CDR3 covers 16 residues. The CDR3 sequence: CSARRDRGPPRYGYNF. CDR3 DNA sequence: TGCAGTGCTAGAAGAGACAGGGGGCCTCCTAGGTATGGCTACAACTTC.

This clonotype was counted ten times or more. The chain couples TRBV7-3 to TRBJ2-1; D ambiguous. Trimming cost V 5 bases and J 5 bases, with 7 bases left between them. This CDR3 region has 12 residues. CDR1 is SGHTA, CDR2 FQGTGA, per germline. The CDR3 reads CASSTTNNEQFF. Here the CDR3 DNA reads TGTGCCAGCAGCACAACTAACAATGAGCAGTTCTTC.

The chain has TRBV18 and TRBJ1-1; maybe TRBD1 (5 bases). The V end lost 7 bases, the J end lost 4 bases, and 16 bases lay between the germline ends. Germline CDR1 reads KGHSH; CDR2 reads LQKENI. This CDR3 comprises 14 residues. CDR3 bases: TGTGCCAGCTGCCCCGCCCAGGGAGCCACTGAAGCTTTCTTT. This gives the protein CASCPAQGATEAFF.

This clonotype was recorded many times. V is TRBV5-1 and J is TRBJ2-3, with a weak D call TRBD2 (7 bases). In germline, CDR1 is SGHRS, CDR2 YFSETQ. The CDR3 covers 17 residues. The V end lost 0 bases, the J end lost 5 bases, and 19 bases lay between the germline ends. The CDR3 bases are TGCGCCAGCAGCTTGGGGGGGGGGCTGCGGGATGAAGATACGCAGTATTTT. It is translated as CASSLGGGLRDEDTQYF.

The sample holds many counts of this clonotype. V and J are TRBV20-1 and TRBJ2-3; the match to TRBD2 covers 14 bases. Germline values: CDR1 DFQATT, CDR2 SNEGSKA (reference sequence). The V segment lost 5 bases and the J segment 0 bases; nucleotides outside the gene matches: 10. This CDR3 has 18 residues. CDR3 nucleotide sequence: TGCAGTGCTTCCGGGACTAGCGGGGGAGAGTCTAGCACAGATACGCAGTATTTT. Protein product: CSASGTSGGESSTDTQYF.

Many counts were recorded for this clonotype. J is TRBJ1-2 and V is TRBV5-1; the D gene is possibly TRBD1 (6 bases). V was clipped by 3 bases and J by 2 bases, with 23 bases between them. The length of the CDR3 is 18 residues. Germline V lookup: CDR1 SGHRS, CDR2 YFSETQ. The CDR3 loop reads CASSSQLGTRRSNYGYTF. DNA for the CDR3: TGCGCCAGCAGCTCACAGTTGGGGACACGCAGATCAAACTATGGCTACACCTTC. Full variable domain (rest looked up from reference TRBV5-1 and TRBJ1-2): KAGVTQTPRYLIKTRGQQVTLSCSPISGHRSVSWYQQTPGQGLQFLFEYFSETQRNKGNFPGRFSGRQFSNSRSEMNVSTLELGDSALYLCASSSQLGTRRSNYGYTFGSGTRLTVV.

This clonotype occurred many times. The rearrangement links TRBV29-1 to TRBJ2-1; TRBD2 agrees at 9 bases. This CDR3 spans 15 amino acids. Germline-derived CDR1 and CDR2 are SQVTM and ANQGSEA. Losses at the gene ends were 6 bases for V and 4 bases for J; bases not matched to a gene: 10. The CDR3 is CSVPLLAGLYNEQFF. DNA for the CDR3: TGCAGCGTGCCTTTACTAGCGGGCCTTTACAATGAGCAGTTCTTC.

In its sample, this clonotype was seen many times. This chain joins TRBV29-1 and TRBJ2-5; either TRBD1 or TRBD2 may fit D (5 bases each). This CDR3 is built from 11 residues. Trimming pared 7 bases from V and 10 bases from J, leaving 16 bases between. The germline gives CDR1 SQVTM, CDR2 ANQGSEA. This chain's CDR3 is CSAIMLGVQYF. CDR3 sequence (DNA): TGCAGCGCCATCATGCTGGGGGTCCAGTACTTC. Full variable domain (rest looked up from reference TRBV29-1 and TRBJ2-5): SAVISQKPSRDICQRGTSLTIQCQVDSQVTMMFWYRQQPGQSLTLIATANQGSEATYESGFVIDKFPISRPNLTFSTLTVSNMSPEDSSIYLCSAIMLGVQYFGPGTRLLVL.

The V gene is TRBV27, the J gene TRBJ1-4; TRBD1 agrees at 8 bases. CDR3 length: 15 amino acids. The germline V gene encodes CDR1 MNHEY and CDR2 SMNVEV (reference sequence). J gave up 7 bases and V 4 bases, and 8 bases lay outside the gene matches. The CDR3 here is CASSSYTGGSEKLFF. CDR3 DNA sequence: TGTGCCAGCAGTTCTTATACAGGGGGTAGTGAAAAACTGTTTTTT.

The sample holds many counts of this clonotype. This chain uses TRBV10-3 with TRBJ2-1; TRBD1 aligns across 8 bases. With 10 bases clipped from V and 6 bases from J, the junction kept 8 bases outside the gene matches. The CDR3 runs to 13 residues. Germline CDR1 is ENHRY and CDR2 is SYGVKD. In DNA form, the CDR3 reads TGTGCCACCGACAGGGGTGAAGGCAATGAGCAGTTCTTC. Its translation is CATDRGEGNEQFF.

The chain recombines TRBV29-1 with TRBJ2-2; TRBD2 aligns across 12 bases. Germline loops: CDR1 SQVTM, CDR2 ANQGSEA. The ends lost 8 bases at V and 6 bases at J; junction bases unmatched: 4. The CDR3 length is 13 residues. CDR3 region: CSCSSGRAGELFF. CDR3 sequence (DNA): TGCAGCTGTTCTAGCGGGAGGGCCGGGGAGCTGTTTTTT.

This clonotype has ten or more counts. The chain employs TRBV20-1 and TRBJ1-1; D is undetermined. In germline, CDR1 is DFQATT, CDR2 SNEGSKA (reference sequence). V shed 1 base and J shed 5 bases, with 11 bases lying between them. This CDR3 comprises 13 residues. CDR3 sequence reads: CSARGSVETEAFF. The CDR3 coding sequence is TGCAGTGCTAGAGGGAGTGTGGAGACTGAAGCTTTCTTT.

Many counts were recorded for this clonotype. This chain uses TRBV12-3 or TRBV12-4 with TRBJ1-1; D gene uncertain. Trimming left V 6 bases short and J 1 base short, with 12 bases between. This CDR3 comprises 14 residues. CDR3 DNA sequence: TGTGCCAGCAGCCTTCTATTGAAGAACACTGAAGCTTTCTTT. It translates to CASSLLLKNTEAFF.

Ten or more counts support this clonotype. The gene calls are TRBV5-5 and TRBJ2-5; D not resolved. V lost 2 bases, J lost 2 bases, and 7 bases lay in between. The CDR3 contains 13 residues. Germline loops: CDR1 SGHKS, CDR2 YYEKEE (reference sequence). Here the CDR3 DNA reads TGTGCCAGCAGCTTACTGGGTCAAGAGACCCAGTACTTC. It codes for CASSLLGQETQYF.

This clonotype showed up many times. The chain joins TRBV5-1 to TRBJ2-2; 8 bases align to TRBD1. This CDR3 has 13 residues. Germline trimming cut 2 bases from V and 6 bases from J; bases unmatched to any gene: 0. CDR1 and CDR2 (germline): SGHRS, YFSETQ. CDR3 nucleotides: TGCGCCAGCAGCTTACAGGGGGCCGGGGAGCTGTTTTTT. Translating gives CASSLQGAGELFF. The variable domain in full, with the rest retrieved from reference TRBV5-1 and TRBJ2-2, is KAGVTQTPRYLIKTRGQQVTLSCSPISGHRSVSWYQQTPGQGLQFLFEYFSETQRNKGNFPGRFSGRQFSNSRSEMNVSTLELGDSALYLCASSLQGAGELFFGEGSRLTVL.

Ten or more counts support this clonotype. V is TRBV28 and J is TRBJ2-1; TRBD2 aligns across 8 bases. With V trimmed by 6 bases and J by 9 bases, 10 bases remained unmatched. The CDR3 sequence is 14 residues long. Germline values: CDR1 MDHEN, CDR2 SYDVKM. CDR3 sequence (DNA): TGTGCCAGCAGCCCCGGGGGGGGGGACCCTGAGCAGTTCTTC. This translates into CASSPGGGDPEQFF.

This clonotype was seen at least ten times. The genes are TRBV20-1 and TRBJ2-7, with 11 bases matching TRBD2. The CDR3 loop spans 14 amino acids. In germline, CDR1 is DFQATT, CDR2 SNEGSKA (reference sequence). V dropped 0 bases and J dropped 6; count of bases not matched to a gene: 4. The CDR3 DNA sequence: TGCAGTGCTAGAGATGGACTAGCGGGTGTCGAGCAGTACTTC. Translating gives CSARDGLAGVEQYF.

The chain links TRBV20-1 to TRBJ2-5; weak D call: TRBD2 (5 bases). Germline V gene sequence: CDR1 DFQATT, CDR2 SNEGSKA (reference sequence). Trimming took off 7 bases at V and 4 bases at J, with 25 bases between the two ends. The CDR3 runs to 16 residues. CDR3 sequence: CSVGREPGLGGETQYF. The DNA for the CDR3 is TGCAGTGTCGGAAGGGAACCGGGCCTCGGAGGAGAGACCCAGTACTTC.